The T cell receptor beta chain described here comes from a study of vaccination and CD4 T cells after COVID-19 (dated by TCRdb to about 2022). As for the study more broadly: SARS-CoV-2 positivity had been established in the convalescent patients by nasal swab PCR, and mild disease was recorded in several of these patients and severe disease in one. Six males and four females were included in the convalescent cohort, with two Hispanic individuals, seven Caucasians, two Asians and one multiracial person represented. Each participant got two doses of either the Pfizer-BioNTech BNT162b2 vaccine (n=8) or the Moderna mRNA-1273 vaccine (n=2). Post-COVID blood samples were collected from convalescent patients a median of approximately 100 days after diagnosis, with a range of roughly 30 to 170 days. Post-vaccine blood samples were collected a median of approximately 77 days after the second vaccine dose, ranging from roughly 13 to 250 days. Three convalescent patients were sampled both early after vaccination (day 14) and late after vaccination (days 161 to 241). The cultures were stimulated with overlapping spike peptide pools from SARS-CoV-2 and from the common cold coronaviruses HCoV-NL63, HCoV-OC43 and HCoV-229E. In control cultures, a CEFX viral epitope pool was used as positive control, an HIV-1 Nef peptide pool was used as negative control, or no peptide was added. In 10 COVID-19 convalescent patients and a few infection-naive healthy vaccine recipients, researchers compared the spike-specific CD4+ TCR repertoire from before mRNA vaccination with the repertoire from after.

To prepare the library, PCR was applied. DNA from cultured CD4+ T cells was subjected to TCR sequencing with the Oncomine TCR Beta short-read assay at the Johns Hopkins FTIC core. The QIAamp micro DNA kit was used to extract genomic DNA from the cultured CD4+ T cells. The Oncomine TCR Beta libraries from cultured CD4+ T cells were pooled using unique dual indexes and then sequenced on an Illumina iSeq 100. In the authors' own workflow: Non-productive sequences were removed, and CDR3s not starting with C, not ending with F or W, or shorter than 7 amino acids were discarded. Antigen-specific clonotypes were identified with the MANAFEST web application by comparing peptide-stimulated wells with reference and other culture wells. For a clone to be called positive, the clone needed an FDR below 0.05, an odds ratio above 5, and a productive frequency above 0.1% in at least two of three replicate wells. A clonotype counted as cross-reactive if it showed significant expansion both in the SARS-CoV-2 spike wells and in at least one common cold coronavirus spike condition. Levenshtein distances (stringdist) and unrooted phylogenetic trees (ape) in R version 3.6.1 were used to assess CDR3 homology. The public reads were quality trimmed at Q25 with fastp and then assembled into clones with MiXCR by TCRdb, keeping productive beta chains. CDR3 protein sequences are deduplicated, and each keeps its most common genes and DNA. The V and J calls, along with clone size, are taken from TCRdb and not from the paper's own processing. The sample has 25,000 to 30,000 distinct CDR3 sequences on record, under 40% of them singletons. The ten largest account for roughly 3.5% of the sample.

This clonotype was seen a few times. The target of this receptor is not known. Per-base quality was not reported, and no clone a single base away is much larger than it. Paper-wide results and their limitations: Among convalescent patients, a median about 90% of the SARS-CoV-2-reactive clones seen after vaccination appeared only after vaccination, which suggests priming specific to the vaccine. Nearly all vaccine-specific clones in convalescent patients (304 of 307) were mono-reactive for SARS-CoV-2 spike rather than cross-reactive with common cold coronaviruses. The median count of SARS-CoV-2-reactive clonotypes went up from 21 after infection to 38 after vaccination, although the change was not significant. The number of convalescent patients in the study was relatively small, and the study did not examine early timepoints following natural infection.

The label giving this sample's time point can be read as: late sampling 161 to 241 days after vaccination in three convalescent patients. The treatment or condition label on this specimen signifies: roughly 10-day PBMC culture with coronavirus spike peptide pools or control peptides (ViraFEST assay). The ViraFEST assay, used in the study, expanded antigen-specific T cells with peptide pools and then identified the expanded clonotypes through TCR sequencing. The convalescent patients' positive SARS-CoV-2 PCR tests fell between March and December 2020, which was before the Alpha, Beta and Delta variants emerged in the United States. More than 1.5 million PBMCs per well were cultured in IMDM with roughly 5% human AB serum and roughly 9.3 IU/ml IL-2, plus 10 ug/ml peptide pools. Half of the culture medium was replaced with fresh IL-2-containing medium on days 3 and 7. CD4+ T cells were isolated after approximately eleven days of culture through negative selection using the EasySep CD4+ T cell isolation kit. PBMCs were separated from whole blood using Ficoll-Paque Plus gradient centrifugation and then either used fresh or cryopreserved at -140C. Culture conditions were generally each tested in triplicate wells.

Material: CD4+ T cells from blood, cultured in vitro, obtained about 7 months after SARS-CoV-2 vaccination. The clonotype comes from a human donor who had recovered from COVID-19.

The CDR3 in this case is CASSFGQGRGNQPQHF. In nucleotide form, the sequence is TGTGCCAGCAGTTTCGGGCAGGGAAGGGGCAATCAGCCCCAGCATTTT. The rearrangement joined TRBV28 to TRBJ1-5, with a weak D call of TRBD1 (5 bases match). Its CDR3 holds 16 amino acids, cysteine through phenylalanine. The entry retains the CDR3 DNA only, 48 bases that are in frame from base 1. V and J lose 3 bases and 2 bases, and a span of 14 bases separates them. Via the germline V gene, CDR1 is MDHEN and CDR2 SYDVKM.